The rows below give T cell receptor beta chains drawn from one sample of a study of blood T cells in healthy people across ages. One entry per CDR3 protein, called by TCRdb with MiXCR from the 5' RACE reads. The sample includes fewer than 700,000 distinct CDR3 sequences, roughly 43% of them seen just once. Source material: blood. The receptors here all came from an older man in good health. CDR3s include the opening cysteine and the closing phenylalanine or tryptophan. The D gene is left open where the match is weak. Clone size appears in some rows only: once, few, many, or a class for an expanded clone.

cdr3_length	j_call	v_call	d_call	clone_size	cdr3_aa	cdr3_nt
14	TRBJ2-7	TRBV20-1	-	-	CSASRAEARYEQYF	TGCAGTGCTAGTCGCGCCGAAGCCCGCTACGAGCAGTACTTC
14	TRBJ2-7	TRBV6-2/TRBV6-3	TRBD2	-	CASRTSGGSIEQYF	TGTGCCAGCAGGACTAGCGGGGGGTCCATCGAGCAGTACTTC
15	TRBJ2-1	TRBV29-1	TRBD2	few	CSASRGGSSYNEQFF	TGCAGCGCCTCACGGGGGGGGAGCTCCTACAATGAGCAGTTCTTC
14	TRBJ2-5	TRBV6-2/TRBV6-3	TRBD1	-	CASSGNRGLETQYF	TGTGCCAGCAGTGGGAACAGGGGGCTTGAGACCCAGTACTTC
15	TRBJ2-7	TRBV11-3	TRBD1	-	CASSSTGGPDNEQYF	TGTGCCAGCAGCTCGACAGGGGGTCCTGACAATGAGCAGTACTTC
19	TRBJ2-1	TRBV4-2	TRBD2	-	CASSQDPTSGRAPDNEQFF	TGTGCCAGCAGCCAAGATCCGACTAGCGGGAGGGCTCCGGACAATGAGCAGTTCTTC
16	TRBJ1-6	TRBV7-8	-	once	CASSRRQAGNNSPLHF	TGTGCCAGCAGCCGTAGACAGGCGGGAAATAATTCACCCCTCCACTTT
18	TRBJ1-2	TRBV27	TRBD1	-	CASRYQLPTGRGDYGYTF	TGTGCCAGCAGATACCAATTACCCACGGGCAGGGGGGACTATGGCTACACCTTC
13	TRBJ2-7	TRBV20-1	TRBD2	-	CGVQTSGSFEQYF	TGCGGTGTTCAGACTAGCGGGAGTTTCGAGCAGTACTTC
15	TRBJ2-7	TRBV6-6	TRBD1	-	CASSSQTGGRNEQYF	TGTGCCAGCAGTTCCCAGACAGGGGGTCGCAACGAGCAGTACTTC
19	TRBJ1-1	TRBV7-2	TRBD1	few	CASSLQPLPRDRGNTEAFF	TGTGCCAGCAGCCTCCAGCCCTTACCCCGGGACAGGGGAAACACTGAAGCTTTCTTT
12	TRBJ2-5	TRBV15	-	-	CATSRDRDEQYF	TGTGCCACCAGCAGAGATAGAGATGAGCAGTACTTC
17	TRBJ2-3	TRBV6-2/TRBV6-3	TRBD2	-	CASSWTSTSGVTDTQYF	TGTGCCAGCAGTTGGACGTCAACTAGCGGGGTCACAGATACGCAGTATTTT
14	TRBJ2-7	TRBV11-1	TRBD1	few	CASSIQGDIYEQYF	TGTGCCAGCAGCATCCAGGGGGACATTTACGAGCAGTACTTC
14	TRBJ1-6	TRBV9	-	-	CASSSRESDSPLHF	TGTGCCAGCAGCTCCAGGGAATCGGATTCACCCCTCCACTTT
17	TRBJ1-2	TRBV18	TRBD1	once	CASSPTARGALEKGYTF	TGTGCCAGCTCACCGACGGCCAGGGGGGCCTTGGAGAAAGGCTACACCTTC
12	TRBJ1-1	TRBV29-1	-	-	CSVARDGTEAFF	TGCAGCGTTGCCCGGGACGGCACTGAAGCTTTCTTT
14	TRBJ2-7	TRBV6-2/TRBV6-3	-	once	CASTGRAGKYEQYF	TGTGCCAGCACCGGCCGGGCAGGGAAGTACGAGCAGTACTTC